Listed here are 11 T cell receptor beta chains from one sample, sequenced in a study of T cells in Graves' hyperthyroidism and ophthalmopathy. Using RNA transcripts as the source, TCR beta CDR3 regions were amplified. The primer set for the first-round RT-PCR of the TCR CDR3 was HTBI. Using its own MiXCR run on the multiplex PCR reads, TCRdb lists one record per CDR3 protein. The sample consists of 800,000 or so distinct CDR3 sequences, roughly 37% of them appearing once. The source material was blood. These receptors were obtained from a man aged 18 to 29 with Graves' hyperthyroidism.

This chain uses TRBV4-1 with TRBJ2-5; D gene ambiguous. Between the trimmed V and J ends, which lost 1 base and 3 bases, there was a span of 6 bases. CDR3 size: 13 residues. Germline V lookup: CDR1 MGHRA, CDR2 YSYEKL. The CDR3 DNA reads TGCGCCAGCAGCCAAGTTTACGAAGAGACCCAGTACTTC. Protein sequence: CASSQVYEETQYF.

The rearrangement links TRBV20-1 to TRBJ1-6; a weak D match, TRBD1 (6 bases). The germline CDR1 and CDR2 sequences are DFQATT and SNEGSKA (reference sequence). With 4 bases removed from V and 8 bases from J, the gap between germline ends came to 15 bases. This CDR3 is 14 amino acids long. CDR3 region: CSATTGMGYSPLHF. The DNA for the CDR3 is TGCAGTGCTACAACAGGGATGGGCTATTCACCCCTCCACTTT.

This clonotype was seen ten or more times. The junction departs from the called germline gene at one end, perhaps through a read error. This rearrangement joins TRBV20-1 to TRBJ1-1; TRBD1 might be the D (5 bases). CDR1 is DFQATT and CDR2 is SNEGSKA in the germline V gene (reference sequence). The CDR3 extends over 13 amino acids. The chain's CDR3 is CSARDGGDTEAFF. The DNA of the CDR3 is TGCAGTGCAAGAGATGGGGGAGACACTGAAGCTTTCTTT.

This chain links TRBV5-1 with TRBJ2-5; D uncertain. V was pared by 6 bases and J by 0 bases, with 6 bases between. Germline lookup yields CDR1 SGHRS and CDR2 YFSETQ. This CDR3 has 12 residues. CDR3 sequence: CASNRNQETQYF. DNA of the CDR3: TGCGCCAGCAATCGGAACCAAGAGACCCAGTACTTC.

This clonotype was counted between two and nine times. The chain employs TRBV4-1 and TRBJ2-5; no clear D gene. Trimming shortened V by 0 bases and J by 5 bases, and 10 bases separated the two germline ends. Germline CDR1 MGHRA, CDR2 YSYEKL. This CDR3 is 14 amino acids long. The CDR3 is CASSQESGLETQYF. The CDR3 DNA is TGCGCCAGCAGCCAAGAATCGGGCCTGGAGACCCAGTACTTC.

In this sample, this clonotype turned up a few times. The V and J genes are TRBV13 and TRBJ2-5; D is ambiguous. V was clipped by 2 bases and J by 5 bases, with 15 bases between them. The length of the CDR3 is 15 residues. Germline V gene data show CDR1 as PRHDT and CDR2 as FYEKMQ (reference sequence). Here the CDR3 reads CASSLSRGTSETQYF. The DNA for the CDR3 is TGTGCCAGCAGCTTAAGTCGAGGAACCTCGGAGACCCAGTACTTC.

The chain employs TRBV25-1 and TRBJ1-4; unclear D gene. The CDR3 loop spans 13 amino acids. CDR1 MGHDK and CDR2 SYGVNS come from the germline V gene. Trimming took off 8 bases at V and 0 bases at J, with 7 bases between the two ends. The CDR3 sequence: CASQKPTNEKLFF. CDR3 DNA: TGTGCCAGCCAAAAACCAACTAATGAAAAACTGTTTTTT.

This clonotype was seen more than once but under ten times. V and J are TRBV5-6 and TRBJ2-5, with a possible D match to TRBD2 (6 bases). Germline CDR1 and CDR2: SGHDT and YYEEEE. V lost 4 bases and J 6 bases, leaving 22 bases between the germline ends. This CDR3 comprises 16 residues. The CDR3 DNA reads as TGTGCCAGCAGCACGTCTTGGTCGGGAGAGAGAAAGACCCAGTACTTC. Its translation is CASSTSWSGERKTQYF.

The chain carries TRBV7-9 and TRBJ2-7; 8 nucleotides agree with TRBD1. Trimming took 8 bases from V and 5 from J; bases not matched to a gene: 11. Germline CDR1 SEHNR, CDR2 FQNEAQ (reference sequence). The CDR3 is 14 residues long. This CDR3 reads CASSSQGGEDEQYF. CDR3 nucleotides: TGTGCCAGCTCATCACAGGGGGGCGAGGACGAGCAGTACTTC.

As regards this clonotype: This may be a read error, as it is one base from a much larger clone. This chain links TRBV7-2 with TRBJ2-7; a weak D match, TRBD2 (6 bases). This CDR3 contains 15 residues. CDR1 and CDR2 (germline): SGHTA, FQGNSA. With 6 bases removed from V and 7 bases from J, the gap between germline ends came to 22 bases. The CDR3 DNA is TGTGCCAGCAGTGGGGAGTCCACCCCGGCGGGAGAGCAGTACTTC. This codes for CASSGESTPAGEQYF.

This clonotype was seen a handful of times. This sequence joins TRBV6-2 or TRBV6-3 and TRBJ2-5; no clear D gene. Germline CDR1 MNHEY, CDR2 SVGEGT. The CDR3 is 14 residues long. The ends were cut back, 2 bases at V and 5 bases at J, with 12 bases in the middle. The CDR3 DNA reads TGTGCCAGCAGTTACGGTGCGCAGATGGAGACCCAGTACTTC. It is translated as CASSYGAQMETQYF.